This T cell receptor (beta chain) came from a study of blood T cells in healthy people across ages. There are 19 residues in the CDR3. CDR1 is LNHDA, CDR2 SQIVND, per germline (reference sequence). V lost 3 bases to trimming and J lost 0 bases; unmatched junction nucleotides: 12. A second PCR, run for roughly 6 to 11 cycles, used a sample-barcoded 5' primer plus a J-beta primer mix. TCRdb passed the 5' RACE reads through MiXCR, listing each CDR3 protein once. The profile covers roughly 550,000 distinct CDR3 sequences, with about 25% appearing a single time and 7.5% to 9% taken by the ten largest. This sample was shared with a second study, whose subject was T cells of mothers and their children.

Sequencing was carried out using blood. This chain joins TRBV19 and TRBJ2-4, with 9 bases that match TRBD1. The sequence derives from a boy aged 5-17 years in good health. The CDR3 spells CASSIASQGQGLAKNIQYF. CDR3 bases: TGTGCCAGTAGTATCGCGTCCCAGGGACAGGGCTTAGCCAAAAACATTCAGTACTTC.